A selection of T cell receptor beta chains follows, all from one sample in a study of cytomegalovirus exposure and HLA in healthy donors. The repertoire was sequenced with immunoSEQ multiplex PCR; TCRdb's copy has only in-frame clones and lacks some. The table records 160,000 or so clones, 70% to 90% of them present only once. Sequencing was performed on PBMCs. Receptor source: a man younger than 45 in good health and CMV-seropositive. Each CDR3 is given with its conserved first and last residue. Each record gives: V gene, clone size, J gene, D gene, CDR3 DNA, CDR3 protein. A D gene is named only where the DNA matches it firmly. Clone sizes are given selectively: once, few, many, or a class where the clone is expanded.

>TRBV6-6|.|TRBJ2-3|TRBD1
TGTGCCAGCAGACGAACCCCCGGGACAGGGGGCCATACGCAGTATTTT
CASRRTPGTGGHTQYF
>TRBV27|.|TRBJ2-5|TRBD2
TGTGCCAGCAGTTTATTGAATGCGGGGGTGGCTCAAGAGACCCAGTACTTC
CASSLLNAGVAQETQYF
>TRBV15|once|TRBJ1-6|.
TGTGCCACCCAACAGGGTCAATTGTTGAATTCACCCCTCCACTTT
CATQQGQLLNSPLHF
>TRBV10-3|once|TRBJ2-1|TRBD2
TGTGCCATCAGTGAGGGGACTAGCCTCTGGGTGGATGAGCAGTTCTTC
CAISEGTSLWVDEQFF
>TRBV2|.|TRBJ2-2|.
TGTGCCAGCAAGCCACAGGCGAACACCGGGGAGCTGTTTTTT
CASKPQANTGELFF
>TRBV7-3|.|TRBJ1-1|.
TGTGCCAGCAGCAACGGGGGGGGCACTGAAGCTTTCTTT
CASSNGGGTEAFF
>TRBV7-8|.|TRBJ2-7|TRBD2
TGTGCCAGCAGCTTGTTCGGGACTAGCGGGGGCTACGAGCAGTACTTC
CASSLFGTSGGYEQYF
>TRBV5-1|few|TRBJ2-1|TRBD2
TGCGCCAGCAGCTTAAACCCTAGCGGGGGGACGGACTCCTACAATGAGCAGTTCTTC
CASSLNPSGGTDSYNEQFF
>TRBV5-6|.|TRBJ2-7|.
TGTGCCAGCAGCTTTGCCGGGTACGAGCAGTACTTC
CASSFAGYEQYF
>TRBV7-3|once|TRBJ2-1|TRBD1
TGTGCCAGCAGCCCGGACAGGGCAGGCGATGAGCAGTTCTTC
CASSPDRAGDEQFF
>TRBV5-6|.|TRBJ1-2|TRBD1
TGTGCCAGCAGCACTGGACAGGGCCCTTATGGCTACACCTTC
CASSTGQGPYGYTF
>TRBV2|.|TRBJ2-5|TRBD2
TGTGCCAGCGGGGGGACTAGCGGGGGGGCCCTCCAAGAGACCCAGTACTTC
CASGGTSGGALQETQYF
>TRBV2|once|TRBJ1-1|TRBD1
TGTGCCAGCAGGGACAGGATTTTAATCGAATCGAACACTGAAGCTTTCTTT
CASRDRILIESNTEAFF
>TRBV5-1|.|TRBJ1-1|.
TGCGCCAGCAGCCTAGACCGGAACACTGAAGCTTTCTTT
CASSLDRNTEAFF
>TRBV12-5|once|TRBJ1-5|TRBD1
TGTGCTAGTGGTTTGGAGGCATGGGACAGCCCAAATCAGCCCCAGCATTTT
CASGLEAWDSPNQPQHF
>TRBV6-4|.|TRBJ1-2|.
TGTGCCAGCAGTGACTCGGTCAGGGTAGGGTCTACTAACTATGGCTACACCTTC
CASSDSVRVGSTNYGYTF
>TRBV5-1|.|TRBJ2-7|.
TGCGCCAGCAGCTTGGTTGTCAACTCCTACGAGCAGTACTTC
CASSLVVNSYEQYF
>TRBV7-3|few|TRBJ1-6|.
TGTGCCAGCAGCTTTGAGAATAATTCACCCCTCCACTTT
CASSFENNSPLHF
>TRBV30|.|TRBJ2-2|TRBD2
TGTGCCTGGACCAGACTAGCGGTAAACACCGGGGAGCTGTTTTTT
CAWTRLAVNTGELFF
>TRBV27|once|TRBJ2-7|TRBD2
TGTGCCAGCACCCGAAGCAGGATAGGGAGGGGCTACGAGCAGTACTTC
CASTRSRIGRGYEQYF
>TRBV18|once|TRBJ2-1|.
TGTGCCAGCTCAAGGACGAGGGAGACGAAGAACAATGAGCAGTTCTTC
CASSRTRETKNNEQFF
>TRBV5-1|.|TRBJ1-3|TRBD1
TGCGCCAGCAGCTCGACAGGGACGGGAAACACCATATATTTT
CASSSTGTGNTIYF
>TRBV29-1|few|TRBJ2-7|TRBD2
TGCAGCGTTGAAGGGGCCGGGACTAGCGGGGACTACGAGCAGTACTTC
CSVEGAGTSGDYEQYF
>TRBV5-6|.|TRBJ2-5|TRBD2
TGTGCCAGCAGCTTGGGGCTAGCGGGGTTTAAGACCCAGTACTTC
CASSLGLAGFKTQYF
>TRBV19|once|TRBJ2-7|.
TGTGCCAGTAGCCAGACAGGATTCTACGAGCAGTACTTC
CASSQTGFYEQYF
>TRBV19|.|TRBJ2-3|.
TGTGCCAGTAGTATATGGGCCAGGGTGGGAAATGGAATCCCCACAGATACGCAGTATTTT
CASSIWARVGNGIPTDTQYF
>TRBV18|.|TRBJ2-7|TRBD1
TGTGCCAGCTCACCCTTCGGACAGGGAGTGGTGGACGAGCAGTACTTC
CASSPFGQGVVDEQYF
>TRBV5-1|.|TRBJ1-2|.
TGCGCCAGCAGCTTGGGACAGGCCCACTATGGCTACACCTTC
CASSLGQAHYGYTF
>TRBV4-3|.|TRBJ1-3|.
TGCGCCAGCAGCCAGGATGACACCTTCCTCTCTGGAAACACCATATATTTT
CASSQDDTFLSGNTIYF
>TRBV27|.|TRBJ2-3|.
TGTGCCAGCAGCTCGGCGGGGCGGGGGCACACAGATACGCAGTATTTT
CASSSAGRGHTDTQYF
>TRBV6-5|.|TRBJ1-2|.
TGTGCCAGCAGTTACACGGGGGAGACTAACTATGGCTACACCTTC
CASSYTGETNYGYTF
>TRBV14|.|TRBJ1-2|.
TGTGCCAGCAGCCAAGTCAGGGGTGGAGGCTACACCTTC
CASSQVRGGGYTF
>TRBV10-1|.|TRBJ2-1|TRBD1
TGCGCCAGCAGTTCATCAGGGGGCCATGAGCAGTTCTTC
CASSSSGGHEQFF
>TRBV9|once|TRBJ2-3|TRBD2
TGTGCCAGCAGCGCCCCTAGCGGGGCGAGTACGCAGTATTTT
CASSAPSGASTQYF
>TRBV27|.|TRBJ1-2|TRBD1
TGTGCCAGCAGGGCGGGACAGGGGGCTTTCTATGGCTACACCTTC
CASRAGQGAFYGYTF
>TRBV9|.|TRBJ2-7|TRBD1
TGTGCCAGCAGCCCCGGGACAGCCGATTTCGAGCAGTACTTC
CASSPGTADFEQYF
>TRBV21-1|.|TRBJ2-7|.
TGTGCCAGCAGCAAAAGGCGGACAGCGTCCTACGAGCAGTACTTC
CASSKRRTASYEQYF
>TRBV5-1|.|TRBJ1-3|TRBD1
TGCGCCAGCAGCCCGGACAGGAGCTCTGGAAACACCATATATTTT
CASSPDRSSGNTIYF
>TRBV12-5|few|TRBJ2-3|.
TGTGCTAGTGGTCTTCGGACTTTCACAGATACGCAGTATTTT
CASGLRTFTDTQYF
>TRBV7-8|.|TRBJ2-1|.
TGTGCCAGCAGCTTAGCCAGGGGTAAGAATGAGCAGTTCTTC
CASSLARGKNEQFF
>TRBV29-1|.|TRBJ2-1|TRBD2
TGCAGCGTTACCTCGGGGGGGGAAACTGAGCAGTTCTTC
CSVTSGGETEQFF
>TRBV5-4|.|TRBJ2-1|TRBD2
TGTGCCAGCAGCTACGGGGGGAATGAGCAGTTCTTC
CASSYGGNEQFF
>TRBV4-1|.|TRBJ2-1|.
TGCGCCAGCAGCCAAGAACAACAGGGCTCCTACAATGAGCAGTTCTTC
CASSQEQQGSYNEQFF
>TRBV13|.|TRBJ2-1|TRBD1
TGTGCCAGCAGCCCAAGGGACAGGGGGCAGGGCAATGAGCAGTTCTTC
CASSPRDRGQGNEQFF
>TRBV11-2|.|TRBJ1-6|.
TGTGCCAGCAGCTTAGAGCAGGGGTCACCCCTCCACTTT
CASSLEQGSPLHF
>TRBV19|.|TRBJ2-7|TRBD2
TGTGCCAGTAGTATCGACGGGAGGGTTCTGGGCGAGCAGTACTTC
CASSIDGRVLGEQYF
>TRBV6-6|.|TRBJ1-2|.
TGTGCCAGCAGTCTGGACAGCCTCGGGGGGTATGGCTACACCTTC
CASSLDSLGGYGYTF
>TRBV30|.|TRBJ2-3|TRBD2
TGTGCCTGGACTAGCGGGGGGGCCCGAGGGACAGATACGCAGTATTTT
CAWTSGGARGTDTQYF
>TRBV5-5|.|TRBJ1-5|TRBD1
TGTGCCAGCAGCTTCAGGACAGGGAGCAATCAGCCCCAGCATTTT
CASSFRTGSNQPQHF
>TRBV5-1|.|TRBJ1-6|TRBD1
TGCGCCAGCAGCTGGACAGGAGTGAGCTCCTACAATTCACCCCTCCACTTT
CASSWTGVSSYNSPLHF